Here is one T cell receptor beta chain with its context. V was pared by 2 bases and J by 8 bases, with 4 bases of the junction left unmatched. CDR1 is SGHTA, CDR2 FQGTGA, per germline. The length of the CDR3 is 15 residues. This specimen belongs to a study of graft-versus-host responses after intestinal transplantation. Study-wide context: The whole recipient group had anti-thymocyte globulin induction followed by tacrolimus and steroids for around 3 years.

Here immunoSEQ multiplex PCR was the method, and the copy in TCRdb shows in-frame clones only, minus some. The sample lists 20,000 to 25,000 clones, 40% to 50% seen once, with about 1.5% in the top ten. Investigators plated 200,000 CFSE-labeled responder cells together with 200,000 irradiated stimulator cells labeled with violet dye. Overall study findings and caveats: Recipient marrow held GvH clones, some first seen in ileum or blood. Allografts of one patient group, those with graft-donor T cell macrochimerism, had high graft-versus-host to host-versus-graft clonal ratios.

The clonotype comes from a human patient who received an intestinal transplant. The sample in question was alloreactive CD8+ T cells from a mixed lymphocyte reaction culture, obtained before intestinal transplant. Stated subset: CFSE-low proliferating T cells sorted from approximately 6-day pre-transplant mixed lymphocyte reaction (GvH or HvG direction). This chain connects TRBV7-3 to TRBJ2-1, with 12 bases matching TRBD2. CDR3 residues: CASSLLAGGSHEQFF. The CDR3 DNA sequence: TGTGCCAGCAGCTTACTAGCGGGAGGGTCGCATGAGCAGTTCTTC.